These T cell receptor beta chains were read from a single sample in a study of tumor-infiltrating lymphocytes in localized non-small cell lung cancer. Sequenced by immunoSEQ multiplex PCR; TCRdb stores in-frame clones only, minus some. The table includes about 8,400 clones, around three quarters detected once. Sequencing was carried out using uninvolved lung tissue not adjacent to the tumor. These receptors were taken from a human donor with non-small cell lung cancer. Both conserved end residues are part of each CDR3. The order of the fields is V gene, D gene, clone size, J gene, CDR3 DNA, CDR3 protein. D genes are given only for firm matches. The listing skips clone size in some rows; elsewhere it reads once, few, many or a size class.

TRBV23-1	-	-	TRBJ2-7	TGCGCCAGCAGTCAACAGGTTTCCTGCGAGCAGTACTTC	CASSQQVSCEQYF
TRBV7-2	-	few	TRBJ1-1	TGTGCCAGCAGCTTATCCACTGCTCCAGGGGAAGCTTTCTTT	CASSLSTAPGEAFF
TRBV5-4	-	-	TRBJ2-2	TGTGCCAGCAGCCCCCGTCGGGGGAACACCGGGGAGCTGTTTTTT	CASSPRRGNTGELFF
TRBV7-2	-	-	TRBJ2-6	TGTGCCAGCAGCTTAGGGGCGGGAGGGGCCAACGTCCTGACTTTC	CASSLGAGGANVLTF
TRBV5-1	TRBD1	-	TRBJ2-7	TGCGCCAGCAGCTTAGAGACAGGGGGCCCTAACGAGCAGTACTTC	CASSLETGGPNEQYF
TRBV6-5	-	-	TRBJ1-1	TGTGCCAGCAGTTACCTCACAGGGGAAGCTTTCTTT	CASSYLTGEAFF
TRBV19	TRBD1	-	TRBJ1-2	TGTGCCAGTAGGCCCGGGACAGCCAATGCTAACTATGGCTACACCTTC	CASRPGTANANYGYTF
TRBV29-1	-	-	TRBJ1-2	TGCAGCGTTGAAGGCCCGTGGGGGGGGAAAGGCTACACCTTC	CSVEGPWGGKGYTF
TRBV30	TRBD2	-	TRBJ2-7	TGTGCCTGGAGCTCCGGGACTAGCGCCTACGAGCAGTACTTC	CAWSSGTSAYEQYF
TRBV7-3	-	-	TRBJ1-2	TGTGCCAGCAGCTTAATCGGCAGTGGAGGCTATGGCTACACCTTC	CASSLIGSGGYGYTF
TRBV2	TRBD1	-	TRBJ1-5	TGTGCCAGCAGTACCGACAGGGGCAAAGGGTACAATCAGCCCCAGCATTTT	CASSTDRGKGYNQPQHF
TRBV18	-	-	TRBJ1-4	TGTGCCAGCTCACCAACGGCAGGTGACGAAAAACTGTTTTTT	CASSPTAGDEKLFF
TRBV30	-	-	TRBJ2-7	TGTGCCTGGAATCAAATCGAAACCCCATTCTACGAGCAGTACTTC	CAWNQIETPFYEQYF
TRBV7-3	-	-	TRBJ2-1	TGTGCCAGCAGCTCCGGGGCAGAGAGTGAGCAGTTCTTC	CASSSGAESEQFF
TRBV5-1	-	-	TRBJ2-1	TGCGCCAGCAGCTTGGCCGAGGCCGGCTCTGACCCGTTCTTC	CASSLAEAGSDPFF
TRBV9	TRBD1	-	TRBJ2-2	TGTGCCAGCAGCCCTCTAGGGGGCGCGGGCACCGGGGAGCTGTTTTTT	CASSPLGGAGTGELFF
TRBV19	-	-	TRBJ1-1	TGTGCCAGTAGTATGGGCCTCGAAATCACTGAAGCTTTCTTT	CASSMGLEITEAFF
TRBV28	-	-	TRBJ1-3	TGTGCCAGCAGTTCCCTCGGGACTGGTGGAAACACCATATATTTT	CASSSLGTGGNTIYF
TRBV5-1	-	once	TRBJ1-1	TGCGCCAGCAGCTTTGGGGCACCAATGAACACTGAAGCTTTCTTT	CASSFGAPMNTEAFF
TRBV5-1	-	-	TRBJ1-1	TGCGCCAGCAGGCCAACCACAGATTACACTGAAGCTTTCTTT	CASRPTTDYTEAFF
TRBV14	-	-	TRBJ1-1	TGTGCCAGCAGTCATACAGGGAAACAAACTGGGGGGTCCACTGAAGCTTTCTTT	CASSHTGKQTGGSTEAFF
TRBV13	TRBD2	-	TRBJ2-1	TGTGCCAGCAGCCTACCCGGGACTAGCGGATCGAATGAGCAGTTCTTC	CASSLPGTSGSNEQFF
TRBV11-3	-	-	TRBJ2-5	TGTGCCAGCAGCCAGGGAGAAGAGACCCAGTACTTC	CASSQGEETQYF
TRBV27	-	-	TRBJ2-5	TGTGCCAGCAGTTTATCGCGGTTCCGGGAGACCCAGTACTTC	CASSLSRFRETQYF
TRBV19	-	-	TRBJ1-6	TGTGCCAGTAGTTCCCGGGTAGGCCCACCCCTCCACTTT	CASSSRVGPPLHF
TRBV30	TRBD2	-	TRBJ2-2	TGTGCCTGGAGTGTACTCGCAGTAACTAGCGGGAGAGTAACCGGGGAGCTGTTTTTT	CAWSVLAVTSGRVTGELFF
TRBV7-9	-	-	TRBJ1-1	TGTGCCAGCAGCTTAGGGGGGGTAGGGCCAACAAGGGGCACTGAAGCTTTCTTT	CASSLGGVGPTRGTEAFF
TRBV28	-	few	TRBJ1-6	TGTGCCAGCAGCCAAAGTGGAATTTCACCCCTCCACTTT	CASSQSGISPLHF
TRBV7-8	TRBD2	-	TRBJ2-1	TGTGCCAGCAGCTTCGGACTAGCGGGAGATAGTGAGCAGTTCTTC	CASSFGLAGDSEQFF
TRBV13	-	-	TRBJ1-1	TGTGCCAGCAGCTTAGGGGAAAACACTGAAGCTTTCTTT	CASSLGENTEAFF
TRBV25-1	TRBD1	-	TRBJ2-1	TGTGCCAGCAGTGAATATCAGACAGGGCGGGATGAGCAGTTCTTC	CASSEYQTGRDEQFF
TRBV7-8	-	-	TRBJ2-2	TGTGCCAGCAGCTTAGCATCGGGGAACACCGGGGAGCTGTTTTTT	CASSLASGNTGELFF
TRBV7-3	TRBD2	once	TRBJ2-3	TGTGCCAGCAGCCAGGGACTAGCGGGAGTAAAGGATACGCAGTATTTT	CASSQGLAGVKDTQYF
TRBV18	-	-	TRBJ2-7	TGTGCCAGCTCACCAGGGGGCGGAGCTGAGTACGAGCAGTACTTC	CASSPGGGAEYEQYF
TRBV29-1	TRBD2	-	TRBJ2-3	TGCAGCGTAGACGGGACTAGCGGGAGTTATACGCAGTATTTT	CSVDGTSGSYTQYF
TRBV27	-	few	TRBJ1-3	TGTGCCAGCAGTTTATCGGTACACTCTGGAAACACCATATATTTT	CASSLSVHSGNTIYF
TRBV6-5	-	-	TRBJ1-1	TGTGCCAGCAGTTCCCACAGGCTTGGGGGGACTGAAGCTTTCTTT	CASSSHRLGGTEAFF
TRBV7-8	TRBD1	-	TRBJ1-4	TGTGCCAGCAGCTCGAGACAGGGGAAAGAAAAACTGTTTTTT	CASSSRQGKEKLFF
TRBV10-2	-	-	TRBJ1-1	TGCGCCAGCAGTCCCCCGAGAGCCAACACTGAAGCTTTCTTT	CASSPPRANTEAFF
TRBV29-1	-	-	TRBJ2-7	TGCAGCGTTGAAGGGGACTTAGGGACCTACGAGCAGTACTTC	CSVEGDLGTYEQYF
TRBV5-4	TRBD1	-	TRBJ1-3	TGTGCCAGCAGTTCCGACAGGGCCGGAAACACCATATATTTT	CASSSDRAGNTIYF
TRBV28	-	-	TRBJ1-5	TGTGCCACCTTCTGGGGCAGATTCCATAGCAATCAGCCCCAGCATTTT	CATFWGRFHSNQPQHF
TRBV7-2	-	-	TRBJ1-1	TGTGCCAGCAGCTTAGTCGGGGCAGTAGCTTTCTTT	CASSLVGAVAFF
TRBV2	-	-	TRBJ2-2	TGTGCCAGCAGTGAGACACCCAACACCGGGGAGCTGTTTTTT	CASSETPNTGELFF
TRBV5-1	-	-	TRBJ2-6	TGCGCCAGCAGCTTGGCCGGCAGGCACGGAACTGGGGCCAACGTCCTGACTTTC	CASSLAGRHGTGANVLTF